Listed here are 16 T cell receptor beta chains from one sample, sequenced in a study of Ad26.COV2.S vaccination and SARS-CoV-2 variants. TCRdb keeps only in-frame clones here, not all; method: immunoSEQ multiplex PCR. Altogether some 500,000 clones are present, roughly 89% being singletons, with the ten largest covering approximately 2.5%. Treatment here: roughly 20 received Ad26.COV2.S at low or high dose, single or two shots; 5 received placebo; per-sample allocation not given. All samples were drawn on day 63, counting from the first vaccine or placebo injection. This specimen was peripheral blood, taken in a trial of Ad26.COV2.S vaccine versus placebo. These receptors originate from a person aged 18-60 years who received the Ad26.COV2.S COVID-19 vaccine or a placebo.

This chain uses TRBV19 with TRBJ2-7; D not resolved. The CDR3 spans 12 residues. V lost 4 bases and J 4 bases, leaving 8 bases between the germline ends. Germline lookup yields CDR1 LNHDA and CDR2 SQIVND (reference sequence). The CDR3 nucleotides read TGTGCCAGTAGTAGTACTCGGTACGAGCAGTACTTC. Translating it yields CASSSTRYEQYF. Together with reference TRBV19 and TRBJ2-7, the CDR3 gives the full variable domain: DGGITQSPKYLFRKEGQNVTLSCEQNLNHDAMYWYRQDPGQGLRLIYYSQIVNDFQKGDIAEGYSVSREKKESFPLTVTSAQKNPTAFYLCASSSTRYEQYFGPGTRLTVT.

CDR3 sequence (DNA): TGTGCCAGCAGTATTTCTATCACCGGGGAGCTGTTTTTT. It translates to CASSISITGELFF. The gene calls are TRBV6-5 and TRBJ2-2; no clear D gene. The CDR3 is 13 amino acids. The V end lost 5 bases, the J end lost 4 bases, and 8 bases lay between the germline ends. Germline loops: CDR1 MNHEY, CDR2 SVGAGI.

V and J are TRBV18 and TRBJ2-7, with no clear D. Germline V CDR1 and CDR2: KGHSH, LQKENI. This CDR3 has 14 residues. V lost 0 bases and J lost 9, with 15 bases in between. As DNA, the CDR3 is TGTGCCAGCTCACCACCAGTGACATCTTCGGCGCAGTACTTC. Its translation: CASSPPVTSSAQYF. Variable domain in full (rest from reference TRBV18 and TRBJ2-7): NAGVMQNPRHLVRRRGQEARLRCSPMKGHSHVYWYRQLPEEGLKFMVYLQKENIIDESGMPKERFSAEFPKEGPSILRIQQVVRGDSAAYFCASSPPVTSSAQYFGPGTRLTVT.

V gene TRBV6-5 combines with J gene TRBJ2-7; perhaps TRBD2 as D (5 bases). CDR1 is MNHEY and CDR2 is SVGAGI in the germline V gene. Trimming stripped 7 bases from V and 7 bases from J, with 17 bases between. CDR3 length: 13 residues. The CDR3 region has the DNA TGTGCCAGCAATTGGTTGGTCGGAGGAGAGCAGTACTTC. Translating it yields CASNWLVGGEQYF.

The CDR3 spells CASSFAVANTGELFF. CDR3 DNA: TGCGCCAGCAGCTTCGCGGTCGCGAACACCGGGGAGCTGTTTTTT. The V call is TRBV5-1, the J call TRBJ2-2; D unclear. This CDR3 region has 15 residues. CDR1 SGHRS and CDR2 YFSETQ come from the germline V gene. The ends were cut back, 2 bases at V and 0 bases at J, with 8 bases in the middle.

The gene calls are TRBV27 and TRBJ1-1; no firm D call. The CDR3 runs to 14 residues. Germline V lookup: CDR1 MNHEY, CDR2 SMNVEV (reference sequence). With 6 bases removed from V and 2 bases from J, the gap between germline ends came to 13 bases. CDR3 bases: TGTGCCAGCAGACCTCCGGGAACAAACACTGAAGCTTTCTTT. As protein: CASRPPGTNTEAFF.

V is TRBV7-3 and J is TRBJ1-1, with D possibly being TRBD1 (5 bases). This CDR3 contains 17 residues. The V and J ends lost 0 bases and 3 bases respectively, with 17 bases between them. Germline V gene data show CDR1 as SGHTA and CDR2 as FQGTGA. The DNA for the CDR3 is TGTGCCAGCAGCTTAACGTCGGTCAGGGACTGGGACACTGAAGCTTTCTTT. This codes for CASSLTSVRDWDTEAFF.

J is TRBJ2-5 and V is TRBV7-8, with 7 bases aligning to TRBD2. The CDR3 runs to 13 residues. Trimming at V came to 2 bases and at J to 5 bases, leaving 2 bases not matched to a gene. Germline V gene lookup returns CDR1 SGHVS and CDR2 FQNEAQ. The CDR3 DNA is TGTGCCAGCAGCTTATGGGGGGGTGAGACCCAGTACTTC. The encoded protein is CASSLWGGETQYF.

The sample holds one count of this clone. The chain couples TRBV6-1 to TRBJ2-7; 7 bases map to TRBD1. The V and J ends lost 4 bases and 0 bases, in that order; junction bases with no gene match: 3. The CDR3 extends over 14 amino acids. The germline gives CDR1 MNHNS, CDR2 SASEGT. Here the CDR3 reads CASSGAGGSYEQYV. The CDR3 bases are TGTGCCAGCAGTGGAGCAGGGGGCTCCTACGAGCAGTACGTC.

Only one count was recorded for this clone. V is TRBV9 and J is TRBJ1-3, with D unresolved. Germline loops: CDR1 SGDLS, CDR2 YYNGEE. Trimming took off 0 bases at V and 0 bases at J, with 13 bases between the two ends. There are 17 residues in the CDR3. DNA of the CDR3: TGTGCCAGCAGCGTAGGTCCGGGGATCGCCTCTGGAAACACCATATATTTT. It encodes CASSVGPGIASGNTIYF. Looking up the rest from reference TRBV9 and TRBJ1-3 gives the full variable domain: DSGVTQTPKHLITATGQRVTLRCSPRSGDLSVYWYQQSLDQGLQFLIQYYNGEERAKGNILERFSAQQFPDLHSELNLSSLELGDSALYFCASSVGPGIASGNTIYFGEGSWLTVV.

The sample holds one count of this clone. The CDR3 DNA follows: TGTGCCAGCAGCCAAGACAGGCCTCCGTACAATGAGCAGTTCTTC. The encoded protein is CASSQDRPPYNEQFF. This chain connects TRBV14 to TRBJ2-1; D remains unclear. Trimming removed 0 bases from V and 4 bases from J, with 10 bases in between. The germline V gene encodes CDR1 SGHDN and CDR2 FVKESK. This CDR3 contains 15 residues.

The CDR3 protein is CASSYSRGPGSNEQFF. The CDR3, as DNA: TGTGCCAGCAGTTACTCGAGGGGGCCCGGGTCGAATGAGCAGTTCTTC. The chain uses TRBV6-5 and TRBJ2-1, with 7 bases matching TRBD1. V lost 0 bases, J lost 7 bases, and 9 bases stayed unmatched. Germline V gene lookup returns CDR1 MNHEY and CDR2 SVGAGI. The CDR3 has 16 amino acids.

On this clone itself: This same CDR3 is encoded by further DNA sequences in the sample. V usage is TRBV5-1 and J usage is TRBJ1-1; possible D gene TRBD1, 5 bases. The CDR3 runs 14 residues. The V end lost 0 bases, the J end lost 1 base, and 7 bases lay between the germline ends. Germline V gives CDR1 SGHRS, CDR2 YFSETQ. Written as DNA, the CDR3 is TGCGCCAGCAGCTTGGTCCAGGGGAACACTGAAGCTTTCTTT. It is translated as CASSLVQGNTEAFF.

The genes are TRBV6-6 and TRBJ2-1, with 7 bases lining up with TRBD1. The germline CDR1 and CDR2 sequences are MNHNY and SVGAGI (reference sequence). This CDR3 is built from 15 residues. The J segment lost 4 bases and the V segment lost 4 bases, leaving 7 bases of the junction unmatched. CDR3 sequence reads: CASSSTGQLYNEQFF. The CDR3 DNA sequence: TGTGCCAGCAGTTCCACGGGACAGCTATACAATGAGCAGTTCTTC.

The CDR3 spells CATSVGVGQPQHF. The CDR3 coding sequence is TGTGCCACCAGTGTCGGCGTTGGTCAGCCCCAGCATTTT. The chain joins TRBV24-1 to TRBJ1-5; D not certain. Germline V gives CDR1 KGHDR, CDR2 SFDVKD. The V and J ends lost 5 bases and 6 bases respectively, with 10 bases between them. CDR3 length: 13 amino acids.

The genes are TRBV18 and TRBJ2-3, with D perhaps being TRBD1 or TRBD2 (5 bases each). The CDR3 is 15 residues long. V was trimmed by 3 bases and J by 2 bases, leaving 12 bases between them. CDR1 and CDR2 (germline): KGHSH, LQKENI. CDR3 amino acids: CASSPQGRNTDTQYF. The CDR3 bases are TGTGCCAGCTCACCGCAGGGACGGAACACAGATACGCAGTATTTT.